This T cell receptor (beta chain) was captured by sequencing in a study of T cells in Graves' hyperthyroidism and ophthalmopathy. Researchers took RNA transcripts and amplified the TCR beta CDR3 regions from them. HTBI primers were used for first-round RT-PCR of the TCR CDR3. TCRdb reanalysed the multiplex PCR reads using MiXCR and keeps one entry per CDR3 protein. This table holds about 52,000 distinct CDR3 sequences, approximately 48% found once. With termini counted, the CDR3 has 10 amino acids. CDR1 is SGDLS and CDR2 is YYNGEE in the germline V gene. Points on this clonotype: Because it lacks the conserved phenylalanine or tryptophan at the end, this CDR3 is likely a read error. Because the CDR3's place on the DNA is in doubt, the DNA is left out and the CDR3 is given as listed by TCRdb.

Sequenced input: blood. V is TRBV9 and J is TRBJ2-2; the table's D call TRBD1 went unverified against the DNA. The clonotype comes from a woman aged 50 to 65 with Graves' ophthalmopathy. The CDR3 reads CASSAGGQGA.